This T cell receptor (beta chain) was observed in a study of PD-1 and CTLA-4 blockade in melanoma. TCRdb's table, derived via immunoSEQ multiplex PCR, lists solely in-frame clones and lacks some. The sample includes almost 30,000 clones, roughly nine tenths of them seen just once. The CDR3 is 16 amino acids. V dropped 8 bases and J dropped 0 bases, with 17 bases sitting between them. Germline V gene lookup returns CDR1 SNHLY and CDR2 FYNNEI. Sequenced here: CD8+ T cells from peripheral blood, sampled before anti-PD-1 treatment. The rearrangement joins TRBV2 to TRBJ2-1, with D perhaps matching TRBD2 (6 bases). The sequence was obtained from a human donor with melanoma. CDR3 nucleotides: TGTGCCAGCTCCCTTTCGGGACTCCACTCCTACAATGAGCAGTTCTTC. It codes for CASSLSGLHSYNEQFF.